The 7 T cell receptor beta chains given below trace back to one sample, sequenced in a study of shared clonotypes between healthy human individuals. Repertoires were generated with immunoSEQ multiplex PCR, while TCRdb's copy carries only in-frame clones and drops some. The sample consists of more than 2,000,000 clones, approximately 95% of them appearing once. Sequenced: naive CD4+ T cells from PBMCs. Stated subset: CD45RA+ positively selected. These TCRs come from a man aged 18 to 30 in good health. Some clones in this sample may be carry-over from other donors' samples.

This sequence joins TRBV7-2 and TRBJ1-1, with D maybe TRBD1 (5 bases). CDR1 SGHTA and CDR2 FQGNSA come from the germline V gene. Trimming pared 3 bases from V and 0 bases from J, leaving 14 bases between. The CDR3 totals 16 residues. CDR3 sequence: CASSFKGPTLNTEAFF. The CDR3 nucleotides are TGTGCCAGCAGCTTTAAGGGGCCAACCTTGAACACTGAAGCTTTCTTT. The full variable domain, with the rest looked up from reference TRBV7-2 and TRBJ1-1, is GAGVSQSPSNKVTEKGKDVELRCDPISGHTALYWYRQSLGQGLEFLIYFQGNSAPDKSGLPSDRFSAERTGGSVSTLTIQRTQQEDSAVYLCASSFKGPTLNTEAFFGQGTRLTVV.

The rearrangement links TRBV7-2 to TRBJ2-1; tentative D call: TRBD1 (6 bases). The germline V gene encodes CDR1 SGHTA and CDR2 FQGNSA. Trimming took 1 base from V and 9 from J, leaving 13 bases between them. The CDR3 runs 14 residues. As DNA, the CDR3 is TGTGCCAGCAGCTTAGGGCAGGGGAGAGTTGAGCAGTTCTTC. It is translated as CASSLGQGRVEQFF.

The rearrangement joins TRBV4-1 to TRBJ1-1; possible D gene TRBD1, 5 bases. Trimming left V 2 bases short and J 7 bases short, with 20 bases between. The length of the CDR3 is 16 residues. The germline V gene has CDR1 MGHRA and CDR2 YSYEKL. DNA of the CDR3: TGCGCCAGCAGCCAAATAGCAGGGTTTAGTGGTGTTGAAGCTTTCTTT. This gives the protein CASSQIAGFSGVEAFF.

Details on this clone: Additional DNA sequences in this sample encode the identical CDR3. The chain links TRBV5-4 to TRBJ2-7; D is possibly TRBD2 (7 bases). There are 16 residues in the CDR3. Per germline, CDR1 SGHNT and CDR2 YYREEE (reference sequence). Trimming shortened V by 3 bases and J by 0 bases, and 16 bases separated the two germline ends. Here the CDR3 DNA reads TGTGCCAGCAGCTCCGGGGGGCTAGCCGGCTCCTACGAGCAGTACTTC. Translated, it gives CASSSGGLAGSYEQYF.

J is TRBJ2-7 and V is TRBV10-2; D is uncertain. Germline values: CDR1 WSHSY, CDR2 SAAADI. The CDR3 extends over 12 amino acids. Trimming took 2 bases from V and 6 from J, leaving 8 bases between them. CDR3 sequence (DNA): TGCGCCAGCAGTGAGCGTGACGTCGAGCAGTACTTC. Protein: CASSERDVEQYF.

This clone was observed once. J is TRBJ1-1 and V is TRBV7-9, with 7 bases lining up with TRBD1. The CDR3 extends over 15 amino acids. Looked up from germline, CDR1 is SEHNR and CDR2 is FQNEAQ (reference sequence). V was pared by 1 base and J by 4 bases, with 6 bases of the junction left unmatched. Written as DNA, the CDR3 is TGTGCCAGCAGCTTAGTCGGAAAGGGGGCCACTGAAGCTTTCTTT. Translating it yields CASSLVGKGATEAFF.

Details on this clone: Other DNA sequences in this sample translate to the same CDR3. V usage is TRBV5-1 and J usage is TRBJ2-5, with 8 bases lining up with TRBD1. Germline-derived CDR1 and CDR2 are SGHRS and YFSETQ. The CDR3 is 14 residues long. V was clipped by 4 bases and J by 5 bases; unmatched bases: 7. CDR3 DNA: TGCGCCAGCAGCACCGGACAGGGCCTCGAGACCCAGTACTTC. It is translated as CASSTGQGLETQYF.